The 18 T cell receptor beta chains reported below all come from one sample, sequenced in a study of post-analysis software for immune sequencing data. Study-wide results and limits: Five TRBV segments, including TRBV5-6, TRBV5-1 and TRBV20-1, were more frequent in patients than controls.

These receptors are not linked to any known antigen. TCR beta cDNA libraries had unique molecular identifiers. TCRdb reprocessed the PCR reads via MiXCR and lists one record per CDR3 protein. Seen here are 600,000 to 700,000 distinct CDR3 sequences, around 64% observed once, and the top ten hold approximately 10%. The sample was blood. Source of these receptors: a girl aged 2-10 years with multiple sclerosis.

The rearrangement joins TRBV6-5 to TRBJ2-1; D perhaps matches TRBD1 (6 bases). This CDR3 spans 14 amino acids. Trimming took off 6 bases at V and 0 bases at J, with 9 bases between the two ends. The germline V gene encodes CDR1 MNHEY and CDR2 SVGAGI. The CDR3 sequence is CASRGQHSYNEQFF. In DNA, the CDR3 is TGTGCCAGCAGAGGACAGCACTCCTACAATGAGCAGTTCTTC.

This chain uses TRBV20-1 with TRBJ1-2; no firm D call. The CDR3 sequence is 10 residues long. V was clipped by 1 base and J by 6 bases, with 3 bases between them. Germline-derived CDR1 and CDR2 are DFQATT and SNEGSKA (reference sequence). CDR3 in DNA: TGCAGTGCTAGAGCGAATGGCTACACCTTC. Its protein is CSARANGYTF.

This clonotype was counted between two and nine times. The CDR3: CSARWDRGMETQYF. CDR3 coding DNA: TGCAGTGCTAGGTGGGACAGGGGGATGGAGACCCAGTACTTC. The V and J genes are TRBV20-1 and TRBJ2-5; 11 bases fit TRBD1. The trim removed 3 bases at V and 5 bases at J, leaving 5 bases unmatched. The CDR3 is made up of 14 amino acids. Germline V CDR1 and CDR2: DFQATT, SNEGSKA (reference sequence).

The chain uses TRBV11-2 and TRBJ1-1; no definite D call. V was pared by 4 bases and J by 4 bases, with 16 bases between. Germline V gene lookup returns CDR1 SGHAT and CDR2 FQNNGV. The CDR3 is 15 amino acids. CDR3 coding DNA: TGTGCCAGCAGCTCTAGGACCCGTTCGGGCACTGAAGCTTTCTTT. It encodes CASSSRTRSGTEAFF.

The gene calls are TRBV11-2 and TRBJ1-5; D ambiguous. Germline CDR1 is SGHAT and CDR2 is FQNNGV. This CDR3 spans 15 amino acids. Trimming left V 0 bases short and J 0 bases short, with 6 bases between. CDR3 sequence reads: CASSLETNSNQPQHF. CDR3 coding DNA: TGTGCCAGCAGCTTAGAAACAAATAGCAATCAGCCCCAGCATTTT.

This sequence joins TRBV10-3 and TRBJ2-1; no clear D gene. The CDR3 has 15 residues. The germline V gene encodes CDR1 ENHRY and CDR2 SYGVKD. V lost 0 bases, J lost 8 bases, and 14 bases lay in between. CDR3 sequence reads: CAISESVVGFDEQFF. CDR3 nucleotide sequence: TGTGCCATCAGTGAGTCTGTGGTAGGGTTCGATGAGCAGTTCTTC.

This rearrangement joins TRBV20-1 to TRBJ2-1; the match to TRBD2 covers 13 bases. Germline assignment: CDR1 DFQATT and CDR2 SNEGSKA (reference sequence). Trimming cost V 8 bases and J 8 bases; bases outside gene matches: 9. The length of the CDR3 is 14 residues. The CDR3 coding sequence is TGCAGTACCGAGAGGACTAGCGGGAGTGATGAGCAGTTCTTC. Translated, it gives CSTERTSGSDEQFF.

The DNA for the CDR3 is TGTGCCAGCAGCCCGGGTCATAACTCCTACGAGCAGTACTTC. Amino acids: CASSPGHNSYEQYF. V and J are TRBV7-9 and TRBJ2-7; D gene unclear. This CDR3 is built from 14 residues. V was trimmed by 5 bases and J by 0 bases, leaving 11 bases between them. The germline CDR1 and CDR2 sequences are SEHNR and FQNEAQ (reference sequence). The whole variable domain, filled in from reference TRBV7-9 and TRBJ2-7, reads DTGVSQNPRHKITKRGQNVTFRCDPISEHNRLYWYRQTLGQGPEFLTYFQNEAQLEKSRLLSDRFSAERPKGSFSTLEIQRTEQGDSAMYLCASSPGHNSYEQYFGPGTRLTVT.

V and J are TRBV5-1 and TRBJ1-1; no reliable D call. The CDR3 consists of 14 residues. The ends were cut back, 4 bases at V and 1 base at J, with 11 bases in the middle. Germline CDR1 and CDR2: SGHRS and YFSETQ. CDR3 loop: CASSLAEPNTEAFF. The DNA for the CDR3 is TGCGCCAGCAGCCTGGCGGAGCCGAACACTGAAGCTTTCTTT.

J is TRBJ2-3 and V is TRBV10-3, with D perhaps matching TRBD1 (8 bases). The V end lost 10 bases, the J end lost 2 bases, and 19 bases lay between the germline ends. Germline V gene data show CDR1 as ENHRY and CDR2 as SYGVKD. CDR3 length: 15 amino acids. The CDR3 DNA reads as TGTGCCACCAGCAGCGGGACAGGATCCACAGATACGCAGTATTTT. It specifies CATSSGTGSTDTQYF.

J is TRBJ2-7 and V is TRBV5-5; D unclear. The germline V gene has CDR1 SGHKS and CDR2 YYEKEE (reference sequence). Between the trimmed V and J ends, which lost 5 bases and 4 bases, there was a span of 16 bases. The length of the CDR3 is 14 residues. For the CDR3, the DNA is TGTGCCAGCAGAGCCCCAGGCAGTGGATACGAGCAGTACTTC. It specifies CASRAPGSGYEQYF.

This clonotype was counted between two and nine times. The chain joins TRBV7-3 to TRBJ2-7; D call uncertain. The CDR3 is 13 amino acids. V lost 0 bases, J lost 6 bases, and 9 bases lay in between. Germline assignment: CDR1 SGHTA and CDR2 FQGTGA. The CDR3 loop reads CASSLTIATEQYF. CDR3 DNA: TGTGCCAGCAGCTTAACGATAGCAACCGAGCAGTACTTC.

V gene TRBV7-2 combines with J gene TRBJ2-3; D gene uncertain. Trimming took 4 bases from V and 7 from J, leaving 9 bases between them. In germline, CDR1 is SGHTA, CDR2 FQGNSA. The CDR3 has 12 amino acids. CDR3 in DNA: TGTGCCAGCAGCTCCCCCCGGAATACGCAGTATTTT. Its protein is CASSSPRNTQYF.

This clonotype was detected only a few times. The chain combines TRBV11-2 with TRBJ2-3, with TRBD2 matching over 11 bases. This CDR3 region has 18 residues. The germline V gene encodes CDR1 SGHAT and CDR2 FQNNGV. With V trimmed by 5 bases and J by 2 bases, 12 bases remained unmatched. In DNA form, the CDR3 reads TGTGCCAGCAGCCCACGTCCCCCGACTAGCGGGGTCACAGATACGCAGTATTTT. Amino acid sequence: CASSPRPPTSGVTDTQYF.

This clonotype showed up just a few times. The CDR3 region is CSAHSSEGGSSGETQYF. CDR3 in DNA: TGCAGTGCTCATAGTAGCGAGGGCGGGAGTTCCGGAGAGACCCAGTACTTC. V is TRBV20-1 and J is TRBJ2-5; 7 bases map to TRBD2. After removal of 5 bases from V and 4 bases from J, the junction contained 19 bases not matched to a gene. The CDR3 has 17 residues. Per the germline V gene, CDR1 is DFQATT and CDR2 is SNEGSKA (reference sequence).

The chain joins TRBV20-1 to TRBJ2-7, with D perhaps matching TRBD2 (6 bases). The germline V and J ends were trimmed by 3 bases and 3 bases, with 18 bases remaining between them. This CDR3 spans 15 amino acids. CDR1 is DFQATT, CDR2 SNEGSKA, per germline (reference sequence). In DNA form, the CDR3 reads TGCAGTGCTAGCCTTACCAACGGGAGCGGCTACGAGCAGTACTTC. Translated, it gives CSASLTNGSGYEQYF.

The chain couples TRBV7-2 to TRBJ2-5; the D gene is possibly TRBD2 (6 bases). Germline values: CDR1 SGHTA, CDR2 FQGNSA. This CDR3 spans 15 amino acids. Trimming removed 2 bases at V and 1 base at J, with 11 bases between. DNA of the CDR3: TGTGCCAGCAGCTTATGGTCCGGGGGCCAAGAGACCCAGTACTTC. Protein: CASSLWSGGQETQYF.

The J gene is TRBJ2-5, the V gene TRBV6-2 or TRBV6-3; tentative D call: TRBD1 (5 bases). The J call may not be correct, given that the DNA end is closer to TRBJ2-7. Germline V gene lookup returns CDR1 MNHEY and CDR2 SVGEGT. The CDR3 totals 14 residues. The DNA of the CDR3 is TGTGCCAGCAGTTTATCAAGGGGCAGGAACGAGCAGTACTTC. Translating gives CASSLSRGRNEQYF.